This TCR beta chain came from a study of blood T cell repertoires in COVID-19. This table comes from immunoSEQ multiplex PCR, and its TCRdb copy is limited to in-frame clones, with some not included. The data show 350,000 to 500,000 clones, about 88% seen once. From germline, CDR1 is SNHLY and CDR2 FYNNEI. This CDR3 contains 14 residues. Trimming at V came to 5 bases and at J to 2 bases, leaving 5 bases not matched to a gene. The V gene is TRBV2, the J gene TRBJ1-2, with 7 bases aligning to TRBD1. The receptor was derived from a young woman who had been exposed to COVID-19. Specimen: PBMCs or T cells enriched from blood (not recorded which). This CDR3 is CASSPTGLNYGYTF. The CDR3, as DNA: TGTGCCAGCAGTCCGACAGGGCTAAACTATGGCTACACCTTC.